The T cell receptor beta chain under discussion was sequenced for a study of tumor and adjacent non-tumor tissue in lung cancer. Study-wide context: Patients were aged roughly 30 to 76, around ten men and about five women, stage I to III. Approximately 4 million productive TCRbeta reads were obtained per sample on average. Findings of the study overall: Compared with tumor, normal lung showed significantly lower TCR diversity. Tumor repertoires had a smaller top 100 clone share than normal lung.

TCRbeta libraries were built with three rounds of nested PCR, modified from ARM-PCR. TCRdb redid the calling of the multiplex PCR reads with MiXCR, one entry per CDR3 protein. Among about 90,000 distinct CDR3 sequences listed, around 76% were seen once. CDR3 length: 13 amino acids. V was shortened by 5 bases and J by 8 bases, with 13 bases between the two germline ends. Germline-derived CDR1 and CDR2 are SEHNR and FQNEAQ (reference sequence). A few counts support this clonotype. Its antigen is not identified. The template was RNA from unsorted bulk tissue. This non-tumor lung sample came from over 3 cm beyond the tumor edge.

Sequencing was performed on distant non-tumor lung tissue. The sequence was collected from a woman in her forties or fifties with non-small cell lung cancer. The gene calls are TRBV7-9 and TRBJ2-1, with D unresolved. CDR3 bases: TGTGCCAGCAGCGGTCAGAAGGTCGATGAGCAGTTCTTC. Translated, it gives CASSGQKVDEQFF.